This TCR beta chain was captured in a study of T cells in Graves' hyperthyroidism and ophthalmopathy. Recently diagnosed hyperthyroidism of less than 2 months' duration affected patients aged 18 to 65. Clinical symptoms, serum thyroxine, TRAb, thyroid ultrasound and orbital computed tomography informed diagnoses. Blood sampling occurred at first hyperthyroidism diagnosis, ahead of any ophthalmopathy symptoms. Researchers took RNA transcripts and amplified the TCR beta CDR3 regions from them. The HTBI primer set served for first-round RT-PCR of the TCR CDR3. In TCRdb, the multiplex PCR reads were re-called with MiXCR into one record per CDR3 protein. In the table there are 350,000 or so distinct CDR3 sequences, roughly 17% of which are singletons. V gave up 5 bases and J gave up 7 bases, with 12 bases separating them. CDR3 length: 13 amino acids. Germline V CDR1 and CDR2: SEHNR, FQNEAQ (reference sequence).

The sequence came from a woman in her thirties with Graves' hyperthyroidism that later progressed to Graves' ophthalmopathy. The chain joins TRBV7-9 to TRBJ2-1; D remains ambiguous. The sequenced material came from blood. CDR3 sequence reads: CASSRNSANEQFF. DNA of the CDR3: TGTGCCAGCAGCCGTAATTCGGCGAATGAGCAGTTCTTC. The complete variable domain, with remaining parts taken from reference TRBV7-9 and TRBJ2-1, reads DTGVSQNPRHKITKRGQNVTFRCDPISEHNRLYWYRQTLGQGPEFLTYFQNEAQLEKSRLLSDRFSAERPKGSFSTLEIQRTEQGDSAMYLCASSRNSANEQFFGPGTRLTVL.